Following are 22 T cell receptor beta chains from one sample sequenced in a study of shared clonotypes between healthy human individuals. Assay used: immunoSEQ multiplex PCR; TCRdb lists only in-frame clones, some missing. The top ten clones hold roughly 0.9% of a sample with about 1.1 million clones, roughly 80% of them seen once. Sample: memory CD4+ T cells from PBMCs. Subset denoted: CD45RA-negative fraction. These receptors all come from a man aged 18 to 35 in good health. Some clones in this sample may be carry-over from other donors' samples.

This chain joins TRBV19 and TRBJ2-3; 10 bases are a match to TRBD2. The CDR3 is made up of 18 amino acids. After removal of 7 bases from V and 3 bases from J, the junction contained 16 bases not matched to a gene. Germline CDR1 and CDR2: LNHDA and SQIVND (reference sequence). This chain's CDR3 is CASNPSGTSVSFTDTQYF. The DNA of the CDR3 is TGTGCCAGTAACCCTTCCGGGACTAGCGTCTCCTTTACAGATACGCAGTATTTT.

This clone was seen more than once but under ten times. This chain connects TRBV5-4 to TRBJ2-1; D not resolved. CDR3 length: 10 amino acids. V was trimmed by 6 bases and J by 10 bases, leaving 8 bases between them. The germline gives CDR1 SGHNT, CDR2 YYREEE (reference sequence). CDR3: CASTELEQFF. The CDR3 DNA reads TGTGCCAGCACCGAGTTGGAGCAGTTCTTC.

The chain employs TRBV11-3 and TRBJ2-3; D unresolved. V lost 4 bases to trimming and J lost 6 bases, with 17 bases between them. The CDR3 spans 15 residues. Germline V gene data show CDR1 as SGHNT and CDR2 as YENEEA. DNA for the CDR3: TGTGCCAGCAGCTACACCGCCGGGTCTGGGGATACGCAGTATTTT. Translated, it gives CASSYTAGSGDTQYF.

This clone was observed once. CDR3 protein: CASSLGQGYANEKLFF. CDR3 DNA sequence: TGTGCCAGCAGCTTGGGTCAGGGTTATGCTAATGAAAAACTGTTTTTT. This rearrangement joins TRBV5-5 to TRBJ1-4, with D possibly being TRBD1 (5 bases). Between the trimmed V and J ends, which lost 0 bases and 3 bases, there was a span of 12 bases. The germline CDR1 and CDR2 sequences are SGHKS and YYEKEE (reference sequence). This CDR3 has 16 amino acids. The whole variable domain, remainder taken from reference TRBV5-5 and TRBJ1-4, is DAGVTQSPTHLIKTRGQQVTLRCSPISGHKSVSWYQQVLGQGPQFIFQYYEKEERGRGNFPDRFSARQFPNYSSELNVNALLLGDSALYLCASSLGQGYANEKLFFGSGTQLSVL.

The rearrangement links TRBV5-1 to TRBJ2-3; TRBD2 matches 7 bases. CDR1 SGHRS and CDR2 YFSETQ come from the germline V gene. J lost 1 base, V lost 1 base, and 6 bases had no gene match. This CDR3 has 16 amino acids. In DNA form, the CDR3 reads TGCGCCAGCAGCTTGTTGTCTAGCGGTCGCACAGATACGCAGTATTTT. Translated: CASSLLSSGRTDTQYF.

The DNA of the CDR3 is TGTGCCAGCAGCCGAGGGACAGGTCGTAGGTATAACTATGGCTACACCTTC. This translates into CASSRGTGRRYNYGYTF. The chain couples TRBV28 to TRBJ1-2; TRBD1 matches 8 bases. Per germline, CDR1 MDHEN and CDR2 SYDVKM. The V gene end was trimmed by 6 bases and the J gene end by 1 base; junction bases not matched to a gene: 13. CDR3 length: 17 residues.

This chain connects TRBV9 to TRBJ2-1; D is unresolved. The germline V and J ends were trimmed by 1 base and 7 bases, with 12 bases remaining between them. This CDR3 spans 14 amino acids. CDR1 is SGDLS and CDR2 is YYNGEE in the germline V gene. For the CDR3, the DNA is TGTGCCAGCAGCGTAAGGCCATCGTGGAATGAGCAGTTCTTC. Its translation: CASSVRPSWNEQFF.

The chain joins TRBV19 to TRBJ1-5; possibly TRBD1 for D (5 bases). Germline-derived CDR1 and CDR2 are LNHDA and SQIVND (reference sequence). V gave up 3 bases and J gave up 5 bases, with 14 bases separating them. There are 15 residues in the CDR3. The CDR3 region has the DNA TGTGCCAGTAGTATGGTGCTTGGAGGGGATCAGCCCCAGCATTTT. It yields the protein CASSMVLGGDQPQHF. The full variable domain, in which reference TRBV19 and TRBJ1-5 provide the parts outside the CDR3, is DGGITQSPKYLFRKEGQNVTLSCEQNLNHDAMYWYRQDPGQGLRLIYYSQIVNDFQKGDIAEGYSVSREKKESFPLTVTSAQKNPTAFYLCASSMVLGGDQPQHFGDGTRLSIL.

The rearrangement uses TRBV6-5 and TRBJ2-7; possible D gene TRBD2, 6 bases. CDR1 MNHEY and CDR2 SVGAGI come from the germline V gene. With 5 bases removed from V and 6 bases from J, the gap between germline ends came to 20 bases. The CDR3 runs 15 residues. The DNA for the CDR3 is TGTGCCAGCAGTAAGGCCGGGACTGGGGTCGGCGAGCAGTACTTC. Translated: CASSKAGTGVGEQYF.

The V gene is TRBV4-1, the J gene TRBJ2-1; D tentatively reads TRBD1 or TRBD2 (6 bases each). The CDR3 consists of 14 residues. CDR1 is MGHRA and CDR2 is YSYEKL in the germline V gene. V was trimmed by 2 bases and J by 7 bases, leaving 12 bases between them. The CDR3 DNA sequence: TGCGCCAGCAGCCAACCGACTAGGGGGAATGAGCAGTTCTTC. Translation gives CASSQPTRGNEQFF.

The genes are TRBV7-3 and TRBJ2-2, with 8 bases matching TRBD1. Germline CDR1 reads SGHTA; CDR2 reads FQGTGA. This CDR3 is built from 15 residues. The V and J ends lost 2 bases and 1 base, in that order; junction bases with no gene match: 0. CDR3 protein: CASSLGQGNTGELFF. Here the CDR3 DNA reads TGTGCCAGCAGCTTAGGACAGGGGAACACCGGGGAGCTGTTTTTT.

Of note for this clone: It is likely a read error: a sequence one base away is far more abundant. Other DNA sequences in this specimen translate into the identical CDR3. The J gene is TRBJ2-2, the V gene TRBV30, with D perhaps assigned TRBD1 or TRBD2 (5 bases each). Germline values: CDR1 GTSNPN, CDR2 SVGIG (reference sequence). V lost 1 base and J 11 bases, leaving 17 bases between the germline ends. The length of the CDR3 is 14 residues. Here the CDR3 DNA reads TGTGCCTGGAGTGCCCAGCCCCGGGGCGGCGAGCTGTTTTTT. Translating it yields CAWSAQPRGGELFF.

This rearrangement joins TRBV5-1 to TRBJ2-7; weak D call: TRBD2 (7 bases). Trimming shortened V by 3 bases and J by 1 base, and 17 bases separated the two germline ends. The CDR3 has 16 residues. Germline V gene sequence: CDR1 SGHRS, CDR2 YFSETQ. The CDR3 sequence is CASSSRGAGASYEQYF. The CDR3 region has the DNA TGCGCCAGCAGCTCCCGGGGGGCGGGAGCTTCCTACGAGCAGTACTTC.

The chain links TRBV5-4 to TRBJ2-1; perhaps TRBD2 as D (5 bases). The CDR3 is 13 amino acids. CDR1 and CDR2 (germline): SGHNT, YYREEE (reference sequence). The V gene lost 3 bases and the J gene lost 10 bases, with 14 bases spanning the gap. This CDR3 reads CASSYGLDREQFF. CDR3 nucleotides: TGTGCCAGCAGCTATGGACTCGATAGGGAGCAGTTCTTC.

This clone was observed once. V gene TRBV7-2 combines with J gene TRBJ2-3; no definite D call. The CDR3 extends over 11 amino acids. Germline V gives CDR1 SGHTA, CDR2 FQGNSA. V shed 5 bases and J shed 6 bases, with 6 bases lying between them. The CDR3 protein is CASSGIDTQYF. The DNA for the CDR3 is TGTGCCAGCAGCGGGATCGATACGCAGTATTTT.

This rearrangement joins TRBV11-1 to TRBJ1-5; D is unresolved. Per the germline V gene, CDR1 is SGHAT and CDR2 is FQDESV (reference sequence). The length of the CDR3 is 13 residues. The V end was cut by 1 base, the J end by 7 bases, with 8 bases between. The CDR3 coding sequence is TGTGCCAGCAGCTTAGGCCGTGGGCAGCCCCAGCATTTT. Translation: CASSLGRGQPQHF. The variable domain in full, with the rest retrieved from reference TRBV11-1 and TRBJ1-5, is EAEVAQSPRYKITEKSQAVAFWCDPISGHATLYWYRQILGQGPELLVQFQDESVVDDSQLPKDRFSAERLKGVDSTLKIQPAELGDSAMYLCASSLGRGQPQHFGDGTRLSIL.

Comments on this clone: The same CDR3 is also encoded by other DNA sequences in this sample. J is TRBJ2-3 and V is TRBV28; D not resolved. V dropped 6 bases and J dropped 0 bases, with 4 bases sitting between them. The germline gives CDR1 MDHEN, CDR2 SYDVKM. This CDR3 contains 12 residues. The CDR3, as DNA: TGTGCCAGCAGGTTTAGCACAGATACGCAGTATTTT. Residues: CASRFSTDTQYF. Full variable domain (missing parts from reference TRBV28 and TRBJ2-3): DVKVTQSSRYLVKRTGEKVFLECVQDMDHENMFWYRQDPGLGLRLIYFSYDVKMKEKGDIPEGYSVSREKKERFSLILESASTNQTSMYLCASRFSTDTQYFGPGTRLTVL.

The chain links TRBV28 to TRBJ2-7; 11 nucleotides align to TRBD2. The trim removed 8 bases at V and 1 base at J, leaving 4 bases unmatched. The germline CDR1 and CDR2 sequences are MDHEN and SYDVKM. The CDR3 runs to 14 residues. DNA of the CDR3: TGTGCCAGCTTCACTAGCGGGAGTTCCTACGAGCAGTACTTC. Amino acid sequence: CASFTSGSSYEQYF.

Concerning this clone itself: This sample also contains other DNA sequences that code for the same CDR3. The rearrangement links TRBV2 to TRBJ1-2, with D possibly being TRBD1 (6 bases). V was trimmed by 8 bases and J by 2 bases, leaving 12 bases between them. The CDR3 totals 13 residues. CDR1 SNHLY and CDR2 FYNNEI come from the germline V gene. The CDR3 region has the DNA TGTGCCAGCCGGGGGGGGGCCAACTATGGCTACACCTTC. This sequence encodes CASRGGANYGYTF.

Comment on this clone: A single base is all that separates this from a far larger clone, so a read error is likely. The chain links TRBV27 to TRBJ2-7; 13 positions agree with TRBD2. This CDR3 comprises 17 residues. Germline CDR1 MNHEY, CDR2 SMNVEV (reference sequence). CDR3 in amino acids: CASSSSRTSGRFNEQCF. In DNA, the CDR3 is TGTGCCAGCAGTTCCTCAAGGACTAGCGGGAGATTTAACGAGCAGTGCTTC.

As for this clone: Possible read error: a much larger clone is one base away. The chain carries TRBV11-3 and TRBJ2-7; 7 nucleotides agree with TRBD2. CDR3 length: 15 amino acids. Germline V gives CDR1 SGHNT, CDR2 YENEEA. CDR3 residues: CAGSLAVTSSYEQYF. CDR3 bases: TGTGCCGGCAGCTTAGCAGTGACTAGCAGCTACGAGCAGTACTTC.

This chain uses TRBV5-6 with TRBJ2-7; 10 bases align to TRBD1. CDR1 is SGHDT, CDR2 YYEEEE, per germline. The CDR3 has 14 residues. The trim removed 4 bases at V and 3 bases at J, leaving 4 bases unmatched. The chain's CDR3 is CASSIGQGVYEQYF. DNA for the CDR3: TGTGCCAGCAGCATAGGACAGGGGGTCTACGAGCAGTACTTC.